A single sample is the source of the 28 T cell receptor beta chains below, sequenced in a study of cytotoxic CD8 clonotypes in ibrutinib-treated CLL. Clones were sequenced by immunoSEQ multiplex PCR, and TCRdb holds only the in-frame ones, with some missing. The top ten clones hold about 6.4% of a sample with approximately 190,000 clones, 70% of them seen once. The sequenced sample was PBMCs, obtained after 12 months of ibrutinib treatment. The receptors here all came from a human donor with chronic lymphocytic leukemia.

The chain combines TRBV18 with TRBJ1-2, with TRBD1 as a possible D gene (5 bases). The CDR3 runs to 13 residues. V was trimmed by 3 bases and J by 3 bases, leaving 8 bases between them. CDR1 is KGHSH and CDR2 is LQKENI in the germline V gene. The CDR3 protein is CASSPTADYGYTF. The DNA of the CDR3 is TGTGCCAGCTCACCGACAGCTGACTATGGCTACACCTTC.

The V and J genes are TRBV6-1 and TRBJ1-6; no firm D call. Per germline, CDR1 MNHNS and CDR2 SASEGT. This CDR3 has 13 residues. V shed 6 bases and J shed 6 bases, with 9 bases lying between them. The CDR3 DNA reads TGTGCCAGCAGCTCCGCTGTTAATTCACCCCTCCACTTT. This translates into CASSSAVNSPLHF.

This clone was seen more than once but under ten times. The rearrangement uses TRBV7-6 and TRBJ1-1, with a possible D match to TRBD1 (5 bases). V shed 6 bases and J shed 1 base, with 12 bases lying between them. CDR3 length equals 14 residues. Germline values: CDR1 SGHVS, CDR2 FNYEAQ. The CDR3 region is CASSPQGRNTEAFF. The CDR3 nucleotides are TGTGCCAGCAGTCCTCAGGGAAGGAACACTGAAGCTTTCTTT.

This CDR3 is CASMATGRHEQYF. In nucleotides, the CDR3 is TGTGCCAGTATGGCGACAGGTCGTCACGAGCAGTACTTC. The V gene is TRBV6-5, the J gene TRBJ2-7, with D possibly being TRBD1 (6 bases). CDR3 length equals 13 residues. The germline gives CDR1 MNHEY, CDR2 SVGAGI. V was pared by 9 bases and J by 5 bases, with 17 bases between.

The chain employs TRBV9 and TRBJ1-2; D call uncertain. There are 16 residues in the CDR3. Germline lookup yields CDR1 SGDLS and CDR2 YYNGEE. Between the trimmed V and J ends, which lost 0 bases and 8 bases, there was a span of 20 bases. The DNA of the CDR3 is TGTGCCAGCAGCGTAGCTTTCAGCAGGTCCCTTGGAGGCTACACCTTC. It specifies CASSVAFSRSLGGYTF.

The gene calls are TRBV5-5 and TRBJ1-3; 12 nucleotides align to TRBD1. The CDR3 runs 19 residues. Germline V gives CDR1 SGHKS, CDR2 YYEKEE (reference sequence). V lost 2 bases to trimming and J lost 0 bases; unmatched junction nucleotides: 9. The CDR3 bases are TGTGCCAGCAGCTTTGTCCCGGGACAGGGGGCGAGCTCTGGAAACACCATATATTTT. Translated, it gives CASSFVPGQGASSGNTIYF.

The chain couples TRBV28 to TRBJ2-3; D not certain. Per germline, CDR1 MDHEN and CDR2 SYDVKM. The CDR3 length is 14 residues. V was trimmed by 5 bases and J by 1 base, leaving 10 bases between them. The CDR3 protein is CASSPPPGTDTQYF. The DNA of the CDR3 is TGTGCCAGCAGTCCCCCCCCTGGCACAGATACGCAGTATTTT.

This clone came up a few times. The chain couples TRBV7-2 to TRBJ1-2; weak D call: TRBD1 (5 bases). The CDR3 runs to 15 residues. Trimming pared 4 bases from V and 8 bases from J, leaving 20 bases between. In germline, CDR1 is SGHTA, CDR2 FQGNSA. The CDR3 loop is CASSSTAQTRGGYTF. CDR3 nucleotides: TGTGCCAGCAGCTCCACGGCTCAGACTAGGGGCGGCTACACCTTC.

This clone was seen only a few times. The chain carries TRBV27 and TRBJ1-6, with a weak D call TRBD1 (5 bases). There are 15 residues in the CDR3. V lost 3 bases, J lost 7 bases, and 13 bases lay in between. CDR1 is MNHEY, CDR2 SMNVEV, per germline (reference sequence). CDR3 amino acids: CASSLPLGVNSPLHF. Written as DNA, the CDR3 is TGTGCCAGCAGTTTGCCCTTAGGGGTGAATTCACCCCTCCACTTT.

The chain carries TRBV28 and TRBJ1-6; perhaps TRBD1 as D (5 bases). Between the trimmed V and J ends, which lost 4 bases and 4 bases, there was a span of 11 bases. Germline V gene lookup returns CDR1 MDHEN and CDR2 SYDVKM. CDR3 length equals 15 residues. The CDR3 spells CASSWGRIYNSPLHF. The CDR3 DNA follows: TGTGCCAGCAGTTGGGGGAGGATTTATAATTCACCCCTCCACTTT.

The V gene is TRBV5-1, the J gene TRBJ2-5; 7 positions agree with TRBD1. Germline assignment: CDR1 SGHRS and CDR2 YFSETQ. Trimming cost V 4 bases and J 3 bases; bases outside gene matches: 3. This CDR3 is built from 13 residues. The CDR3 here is CASSQQGKETQYF. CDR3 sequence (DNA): TGCGCCAGCAGCCAACAGGGGAAAGAGACCCAGTACTTC. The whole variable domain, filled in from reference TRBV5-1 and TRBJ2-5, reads KAGVTQTPRYLIKTRGQQVTLSCSPISGHRSVSWYQQTPGQGLQFLFEYFSETQRNKGNFPGRFSGRQFSNSRSEMNVSTLELGDSALYLCASSQQGKETQYFGPGTRLLVL.

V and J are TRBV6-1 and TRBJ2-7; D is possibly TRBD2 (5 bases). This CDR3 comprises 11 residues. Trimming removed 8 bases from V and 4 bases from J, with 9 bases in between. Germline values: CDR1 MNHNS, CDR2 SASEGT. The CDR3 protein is CASRGYYEQYF. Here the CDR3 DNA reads TGTGCCAGCCGCGGGTATTACGAGCAGTACTTC.

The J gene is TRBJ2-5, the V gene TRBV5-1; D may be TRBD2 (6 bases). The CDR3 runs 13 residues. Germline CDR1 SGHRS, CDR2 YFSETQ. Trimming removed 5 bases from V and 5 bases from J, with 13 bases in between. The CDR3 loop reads CASRGGVVETQYF. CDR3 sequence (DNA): TGCGCCAGCAGGGGCGGGGTTGTGGAGACCCAGTACTTC.

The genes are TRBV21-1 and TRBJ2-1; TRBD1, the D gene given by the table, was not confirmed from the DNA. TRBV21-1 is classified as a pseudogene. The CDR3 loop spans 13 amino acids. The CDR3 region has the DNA TGTGCCAGCAGCACCCCCAGGGGAAATGAGCAGTTCTTC. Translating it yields CASSTPRGNEQFF.

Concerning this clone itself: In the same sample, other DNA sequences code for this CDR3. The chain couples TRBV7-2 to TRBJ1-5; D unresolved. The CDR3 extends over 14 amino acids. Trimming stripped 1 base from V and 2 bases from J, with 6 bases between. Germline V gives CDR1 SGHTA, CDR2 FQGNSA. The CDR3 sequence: CASSLVSGNQPQHF. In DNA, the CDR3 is TGTGCCAGCAGCTTAGTATCTGGCAATCAGCCCCAGCATTTT.

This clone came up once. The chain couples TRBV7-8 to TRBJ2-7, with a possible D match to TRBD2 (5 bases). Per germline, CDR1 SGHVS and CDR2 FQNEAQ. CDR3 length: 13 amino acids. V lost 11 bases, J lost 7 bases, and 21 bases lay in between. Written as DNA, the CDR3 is TGTGCCGGGTCCCGGGGTTCCTCGGGAGAGCAGTACTTC. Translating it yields CAGSRGSSGEQYF.

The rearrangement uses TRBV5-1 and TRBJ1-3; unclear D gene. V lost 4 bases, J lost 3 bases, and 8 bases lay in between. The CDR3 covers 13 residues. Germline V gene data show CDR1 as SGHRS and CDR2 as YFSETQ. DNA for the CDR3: TGCGCCAGCAGCGAGTACGGTGGAAACACCATATATTTT. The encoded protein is CASSEYGGNTIYF.

The chain's CDR3 is CASSQDLRTTSYEQYF. CDR3 nucleotides: TGTGCCAGCAGCCAAGATCTTAGGACAACATCCTACGAGCAGTACTTC. The gene calls are TRBV4-2 and TRBJ2-7; TRBD1 is a possible D gene (5 bases). V lost 0 bases and J lost 1, with 13 bases in between. This CDR3 comprises 16 residues. From germline, CDR1 is LGHNA and CDR2 YNFKEQ.

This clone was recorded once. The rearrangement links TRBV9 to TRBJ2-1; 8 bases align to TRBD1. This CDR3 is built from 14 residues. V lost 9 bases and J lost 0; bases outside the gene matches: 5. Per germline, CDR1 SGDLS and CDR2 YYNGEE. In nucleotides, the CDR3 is TGTGCCACAGGGGGCCCAAGCTCCTACAATGAGCAGTTCTTC. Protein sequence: CATGGPSSYNEQFF.

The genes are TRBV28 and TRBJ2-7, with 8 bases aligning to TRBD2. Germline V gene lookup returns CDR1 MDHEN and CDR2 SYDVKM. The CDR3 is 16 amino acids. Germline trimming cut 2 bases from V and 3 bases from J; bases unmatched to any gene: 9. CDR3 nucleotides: TGTGCCAGCAGTTTAGCGCGAAGCGGGAGAGTCTACGAGCAGTACTTC. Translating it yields CASSLARSGRVYEQYF.

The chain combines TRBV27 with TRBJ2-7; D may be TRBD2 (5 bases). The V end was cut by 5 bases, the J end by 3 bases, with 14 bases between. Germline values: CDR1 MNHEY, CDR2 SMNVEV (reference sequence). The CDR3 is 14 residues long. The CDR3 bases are TGTGCCAGCAGTGAGACTACCTGCCACTACGAGCAGTACTTC. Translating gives CASSETTCHYEQYF.

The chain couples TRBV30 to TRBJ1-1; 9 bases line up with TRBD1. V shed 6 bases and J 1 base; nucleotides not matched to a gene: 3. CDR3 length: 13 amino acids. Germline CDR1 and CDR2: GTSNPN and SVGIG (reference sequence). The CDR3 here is CACAQGANTEAFF. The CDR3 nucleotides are TGTGCCTGCGCACAGGGGGCGAACACTGAAGCTTTCTTT.

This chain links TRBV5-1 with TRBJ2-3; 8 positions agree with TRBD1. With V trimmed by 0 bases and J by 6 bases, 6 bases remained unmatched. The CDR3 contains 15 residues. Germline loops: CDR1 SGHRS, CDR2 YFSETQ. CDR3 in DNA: TGCGCCAGCAGCTTGGAGGCAGGGGGCATCGATACGCAGTATTTT. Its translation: CASSLEAGGIDTQYF.

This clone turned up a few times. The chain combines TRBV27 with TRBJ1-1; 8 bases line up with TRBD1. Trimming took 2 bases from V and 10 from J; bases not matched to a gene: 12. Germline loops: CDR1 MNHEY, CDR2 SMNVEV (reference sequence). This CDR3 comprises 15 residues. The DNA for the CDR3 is TGTGCCAGCAGTTTACTTTCCGCAGGGGGCGGGGTAGCTTTCTTT. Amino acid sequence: CASSLLSAGGGVAFF.

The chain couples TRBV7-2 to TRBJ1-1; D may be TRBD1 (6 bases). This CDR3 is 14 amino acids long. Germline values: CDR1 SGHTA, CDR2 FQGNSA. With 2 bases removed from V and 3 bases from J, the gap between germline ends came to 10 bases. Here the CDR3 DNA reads TGTGCCAGCAGCTTATCGGCAGGGGACACTGAAGCTTTCTTT. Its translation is CASSLSAGDTEAFF.

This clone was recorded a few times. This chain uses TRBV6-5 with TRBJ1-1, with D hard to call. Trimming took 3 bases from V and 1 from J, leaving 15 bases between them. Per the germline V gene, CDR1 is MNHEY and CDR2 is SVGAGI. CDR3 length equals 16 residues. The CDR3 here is CASSYKVARGNTEAFF. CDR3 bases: TGTGCCAGCAGTTATAAGGTTGCACGGGGGAACACTGAAGCTTTCTTT.

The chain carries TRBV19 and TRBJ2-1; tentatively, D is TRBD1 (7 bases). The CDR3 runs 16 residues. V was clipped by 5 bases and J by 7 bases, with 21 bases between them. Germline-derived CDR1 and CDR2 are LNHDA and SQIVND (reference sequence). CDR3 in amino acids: CASSAQGGFRRNEQFF. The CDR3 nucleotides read TGTGCCAGTAGTGCCCAGGGGGGATTTAGGAGAAATGAGCAGTTCTTC.

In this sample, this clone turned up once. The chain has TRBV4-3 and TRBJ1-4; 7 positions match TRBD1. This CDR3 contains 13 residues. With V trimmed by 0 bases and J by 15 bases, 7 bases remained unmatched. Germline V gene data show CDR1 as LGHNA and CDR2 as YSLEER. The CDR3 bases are TGCGCCAGCAGCCAAGATTTTGGCAGGGGGTTGTTTTTT. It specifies CASSQDFGRGLFF.